Each of the 9 T cell receptor beta chains below was sequenced from the same sample in a study of control samples from healthy donors and cancer patients. Assay used: immunoSEQ multiplex PCR; TCRdb lists only in-frame clones, some missing. Found here are approximately 120,000 clones, 90% of them singletons; the top ten hold more than 3.5%. Sequencing used blood. These TCRs come from a human donor in good health. The donor label of this sample is uncertain.

The chain employs TRBV2 and TRBJ1-2; 10 bases map to TRBD1. CDR3 length equals 14 residues. Germline V gives CDR1 SNHLY, CDR2 FYNNEI. Trimming cost V 8 bases and J 3 bases; bases outside gene matches: 6. The CDR3 protein is CASSLGQGYYGYTF. For the CDR3, the DNA is TGTGCCAGCTCCCTGGGACAGGGGTACTATGGCTACACCTTC.

Here the CDR3 reads CASSQTDRPRNRVYTEAFF. CDR3 nucleotide sequence: TGTGCCAGCAGTCAAACGGACAGACCAAGGAACAGAGTGTACACTGAAGCTTTCTTT. J is TRBJ1-1 and V is TRBV6-2 or TRBV6-3; D might be TRBD1 (6 bases). Per the germline V gene, CDR1 is MNHEY and CDR2 is SVGEGT. V was pared by 5 bases and J by 3 bases, with 28 bases between. The CDR3 runs to 19 residues.

This clone was counted a single time. The rearrangement links TRBV5-1 to TRBJ2-1; 8 bases are a match to TRBD1. Trimming removed 0 bases from V and 6 bases from J; junction bases left unmatched: 5. This CDR3 region has 15 residues. Germline V gives CDR1 SGHRS, CDR2 YFSETQ. The CDR3 sequence is CASSLVVTGVNEQFF. The CDR3 DNA follows: TGCGCCAGCAGCTTGGTGGTGACAGGGGTCAATGAGCAGTTCTTC.

CDR3: CASSAGTLYYGYTF. Written as DNA, the CDR3 is TGTGCCAGCAGCGCAGGGACACTCTACTATGGCTACACCTTC. The chain has TRBV9 and TRBJ1-2; the D gene is possibly TRBD1 (6 bases). The germline CDR1 and CDR2 sequences are SGDLS and YYNGEE. Trimming pared 3 bases from V and 3 bases from J, leaving 12 bases between. This CDR3 has 14 amino acids.

The J gene is TRBJ1-1, the V gene TRBV12-3 or TRBV12-4; D perhaps matches TRBD1 (5 bases). This CDR3 has 13 residues. The V end was cut by 7 bases, the J end by 7 bases, with 16 bases between. The CDR3, as DNA: TGTGCCAGCACCCTATCGTCGGGGGGTGAAGCTTTCTTT. It translates to CASTLSSGGEAFF.

The V and J genes are TRBV30 and TRBJ2-6; D is unresolved. The CDR3 runs to 14 residues. The V gene's germline CDR1 is GTSNPN and CDR2 SVGIG (reference sequence). Trimming removed 8 bases from V and 0 bases from J, with 11 bases in between. The CDR3 nucleotides are TGTGCCGGCCGGGCGAGCTCTGGGGCCAACGTCCTGACTTTC. It is translated as CAGRASSGANVLTF.

The chain has TRBV5-6 and TRBJ1-4; the match to TRBD1 covers 10 bases. Germline CDR1 SGHDT, CDR2 YYEEEE. V was pared by 0 bases and J by 8 bases, with 7 bases of the junction left unmatched. The CDR3 length is 16 residues. The CDR3 DNA is TGTGCCAGCAGCTTGGGGCTTGGGACAGGGGAGGAAAAACTGTTTTTT. It specifies CASSLGLGTGEEKLFF.

The chain links TRBV7-9 to TRBJ1-3, with D maybe TRBD1 (5 bases). The CDR3 contains 12 residues. V lost 6 bases and J 7 bases, leaving 10 bases between the germline ends. The germline gives CDR1 SEHNR, CDR2 FQNEAQ (reference sequence). This CDR3 is CASRAGGNTIYF. CDR3 coding DNA: TGTGCCAGCAGAGCGGGGGGGAACACCATATATTTT.

This clone is a singleton in its sample. The chain recombines TRBV7-2 with TRBJ2-1; 8 nucleotides match TRBD1. The CDR3 totals 17 residues. Germline assignment: CDR1 SGHTA and CDR2 FQGNSA. Losses at the gene ends were 2 bases for V and 3 bases for J; bases not matched to a gene: 9. The CDR3 DNA is TGTGCCAGCAGCTTATATCCCGAGGACAGGGACTACAATGAGCAGTTCTTC. It codes for CASSLYPEDRDYNEQFF. Together with reference TRBV7-2 and TRBJ2-1, the CDR3 gives the full variable domain: GAGVSQSPSNKVTEKGKDVELRCDPISGHTALYWYRQSLGQGLEFLIYFQGNSAPDKSGLPSDRFSAERTGGSVSTLTIQRTQQEDSAVYLCASSLYPEDRDYNEQFFGPGTRLTVL.